This TCR beta chain was profiled in a study of blood T cell repertoires in COVID-19. The overall study: Whether acute or convalescent, the COVID-19 samples came from the United States, Italy and Spain. The analysed material was cDNA or gDNA that came from T cells, B-cell-depleted T cells, or PBMCs.

The CDR3 has 14 amino acids. Germline V gene data show CDR1 as ENHRY and CDR2 as SYGVKD. V was cut by 5 bases and J by 2 bases, with 7 bases left in between. Patients of the Seattle cohort, enrolled during active infection, were followed longitudinally. In the authors' workflow: Nucleated cell counts were estimated from reference gene primer amplification. Libraries were prepared by immunoSEQ multiplex PCR; TCRdb keeps only in-frame clonotypes and omits some of them. The V and J calls and clone size were taken over from that table, and D and trimming were inferred from the DNA. This table holds about 360,000 clones, 65% to 90% found once.

Sequencing was done on a sample of peripheral blood. This sequence joins TRBV10-3 and TRBJ2-6; D not resolved. The source of this sequence is a woman in her fifties or sixties with COVID-19, enrolled during active disease. The CDR3: CAISPEAGANVLTF. In DNA form, the CDR3 reads TGTGCCATCAGTCCCGAGGCTGGGGCCAACGTCCTGACTTTC.